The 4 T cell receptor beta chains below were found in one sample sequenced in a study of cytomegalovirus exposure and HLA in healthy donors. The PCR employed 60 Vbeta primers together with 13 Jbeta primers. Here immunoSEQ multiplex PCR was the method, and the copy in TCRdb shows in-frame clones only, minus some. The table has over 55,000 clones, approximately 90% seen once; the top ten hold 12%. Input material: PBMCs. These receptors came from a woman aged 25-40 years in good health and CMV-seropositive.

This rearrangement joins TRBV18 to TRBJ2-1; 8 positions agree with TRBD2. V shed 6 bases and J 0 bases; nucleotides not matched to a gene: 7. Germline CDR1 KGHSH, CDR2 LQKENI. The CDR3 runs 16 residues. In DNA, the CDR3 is TGTGCCAGCTCTCCGCCGGGACTAGGCTCCTACAATGAGCAGTTCTTC. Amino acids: CASSPPGLGSYNEQFF.

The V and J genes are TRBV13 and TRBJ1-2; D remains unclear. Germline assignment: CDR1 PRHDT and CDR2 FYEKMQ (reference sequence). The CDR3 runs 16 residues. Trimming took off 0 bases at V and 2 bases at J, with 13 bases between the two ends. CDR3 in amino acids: CASSLGNRSTNYGYTF. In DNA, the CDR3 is TGTGCCAGCAGCTTAGGCAACAGATCTACCAACTATGGCTACACCTTC.

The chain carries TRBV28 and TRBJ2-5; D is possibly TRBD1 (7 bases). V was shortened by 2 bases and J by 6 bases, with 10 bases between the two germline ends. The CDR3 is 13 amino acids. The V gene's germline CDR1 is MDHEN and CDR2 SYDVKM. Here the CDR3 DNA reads TGTGCCAGCAGTTTAGCAGGGGGGAAGACCCAGTACTTC. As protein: CASSLAGGKTQYF.

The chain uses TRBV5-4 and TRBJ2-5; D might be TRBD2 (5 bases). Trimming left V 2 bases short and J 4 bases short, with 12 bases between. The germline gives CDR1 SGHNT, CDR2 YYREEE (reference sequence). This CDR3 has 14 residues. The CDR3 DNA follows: TGTGCCAGCAGCTTCTCACGGGAACTAGAGACCCAGTACTTC. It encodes CASSFSRELETQYF. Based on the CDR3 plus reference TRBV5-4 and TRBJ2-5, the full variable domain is ETGVTQSPTHLIKTRGQQVTLRCSSQSGHNTVSWYQQALGQGPQFIFQYYREEENGRGNFPPRFSGLQFPNYSSELNVNALELDDSALYLCASSFSRELETQYFGPGTRLLVL.